The clone carrying this T cell receptor (beta chain) was seen ten or more times. Antigen unknown. The data were obtained in a study of metastatic and nonmetastatic thyroid tumors. About the research overall: The comparison covered peripheral blood and tumor or nodule tissue in malignant and benign thyroid patients. Broader study findings: Significantly greater TCR beta diversity was reportedly found in malignant thyroid tumors than in benign nodules (in blood and tumor).

The CDR3 loop spans 14 amino acids. Trimming removed 5 bases from V and 7 bases from J, with 17 bases in between. In germline, CDR1 is SNHLY, CDR2 FYNNEI. Through MiXCR, TCRdb re-clonotyped the PCR reads. The sample shows 25,000 to 30,000 clones, around a quarter of them seen only once. Patients were all untreated before their thyroid surgery. This chain joins TRBV2 and TRBJ1-2, with D possibly TRBD1 on 5 matching bases. Sequenced input: blood. The TCR originated in a female donor with papillary thyroid cancer or a benign thyroid nodule (not recorded which). Some clones in this sample may be carry-over from other donors' samples. For the CDR3, the DNA is TGTGCCAGCAGTCGAGACAGAGGGTCGGGTGGCTACACCTTC. The encoded protein is CASSRDRGSGGYTF.